The clone carrying this T cell receptor beta chain was found once. Its antigen remains unknown. Following RNA extraction, reverse transcription yielded cDNA that acted as the sequencing template. Profiling relied on immunoSEQ multiplex PCR, and the TCRdb table lists in-frame clones only, not all of them. The sample records over 150,000 clones, about 63% being singletons. Germline assignment: CDR1 SQVTM and CDR2 ANQGSEA. Trimming took off 4 bases at V and 0 bases at J, with 21 bases between the two ends. The CDR3 totals 17 residues. The sample is drawn from a study of CD8+ T cells in alopecia areata. Across the study: Administration of oral tofacitinib to treated patients was at 5 to 10 mg twice daily.

Patients with alopecia areata provided lesional scalp punch biopsies as well as peripheral blood. Whole-study findings and limits: Clonality in lesional scalp, especially alopecia totalis/universalis, exceeded that of normal scalp. Patients shared TCRs less clearly than mice did, possibly for HLA-related reasons.

The TCR sequence derives from a human donor with alopecia areata. The material was CD4+ T cells sorted from blood, obtained at week 0. The chain has TRBV29-1 and TRBJ1-1; the D gene is possibly TRBD1 (5 bases). The CDR3 sequence: CSVAFLGAGRMNTEAFF. CDR3 DNA: TGCAGCGTTGCGTTCCTCGGGGCAGGAAGGATGAACACTGAAGCTTTCTTT.